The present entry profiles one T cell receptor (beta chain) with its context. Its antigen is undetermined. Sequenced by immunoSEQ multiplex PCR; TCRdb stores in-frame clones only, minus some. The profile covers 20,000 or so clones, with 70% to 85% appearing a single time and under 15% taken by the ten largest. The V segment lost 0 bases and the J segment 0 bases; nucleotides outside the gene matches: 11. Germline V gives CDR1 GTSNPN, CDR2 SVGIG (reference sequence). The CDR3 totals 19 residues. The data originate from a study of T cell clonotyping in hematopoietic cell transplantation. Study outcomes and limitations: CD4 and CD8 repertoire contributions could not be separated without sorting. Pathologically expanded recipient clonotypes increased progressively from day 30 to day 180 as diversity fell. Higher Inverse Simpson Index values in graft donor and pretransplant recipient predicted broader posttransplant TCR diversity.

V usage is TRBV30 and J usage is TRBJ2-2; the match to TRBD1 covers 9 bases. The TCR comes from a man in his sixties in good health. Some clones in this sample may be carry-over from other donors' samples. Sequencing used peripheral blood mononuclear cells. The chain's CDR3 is CAWSVTTGGLIANTGELFF. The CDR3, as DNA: TGTGCCTGGAGTGTAACGACAGGGGGATTGATTGCGAACACCGGGGAGCTGTTTTTT.